This TCR beta chain was recovered during a study of cytomegalovirus exposure and HLA in healthy donors. For this clone: Its antigen is still unknown.

This CDR3 is 14 amino acids long. V lost 1 base and J 2 bases, leaving 8 bases between the germline ends. Germline CDR1 is KGHSH and CDR2 is LQKENI. PCR was performed using 60 Vbeta and 13 Jbeta primers. The table came from immunoSEQ multiplex PCR; TCRdb's copy has only in-frame clones and leaves some out. The sample holds approximately 64,000 clones, around four fifths seen once. Study outcomes and limitations: Across donors, presence/absence analyses took sequencing depth to be roughly uniform. Rare sequences made up most TCRs, while some public TCRs were found in many donors. Reportedly, a later analysis found an Asian-associated ancestry cluster had fewer N-insertions than the approximately 670-donor mean. Productive status was seen about 90% or about 30% of the time for most TCR beta V segments in an earlier analysis.

The origin of this receptor is a male donor in good health and CMV-seropositive. The rearrangement uses TRBV18 and TRBJ1-1; D is possibly TRBD1 (6 bases). Sequencing used PBMCs. The DNA for the CDR3 is TGTGCCAGCTCACCACGACAGGATAACACTGAAGCTTTCTTT. This translates into CASSPRQDNTEAFF.